The rows below give T cell receptor beta chains drawn from one sample of a study of shared clonotypes between healthy human individuals. The table came from immunoSEQ multiplex PCR; TCRdb's copy has only in-frame clones and leaves some out. The sample includes about 1.1 million clones, about 84% of them seen just once. Specimen: memory CD4+ T cells from PBMCs. The receptors shown here come from a man aged 18 to 29 in good health. Some clones in this sample may be carry-over from other donors' samples. CDR3s include the opening cysteine and the closing phenylalanine or tryptophan. A D gene is named only where the DNA matches it firmly. Only some rows state a clone size, as once, few, many or a class for expanded clones.

13	.	TRBV7-8	.	TRBJ2-1	TGTGCCAGCAGCTTAGGACCCCGCAATGAGCAGTTCTTC	CASSLGPRNEQFF
13	.	TRBV7-2	.	TRBJ2-7	TGTGCCAGCAGTATAGGGGCGGGCTGGGTACAGTACTTC	CASSIGAGWVQYF
18	TRBD2	TRBV10-3	.	TRBJ2-5	TGTGCCATCAGCCCCAGACTAGCGGGTGAGGGGGTCCGAGAGACCCAGTACTTC	CAISPRLAGEGVRETQYF
15	TRBD2	TRBV7-2	.	TRBJ2-2	TGTGCCAGCAGCTCCTCAGCGGGAGTAACCGGGGAGCTGTTTTTT	CASSSSAGVTGELFF
15	.	TRBV28	.	TRBJ2-1	TGTGCCAGCAGTTTATCCGCTTACTCCTACAATGAGCAGTTCTTC	CASSLSAYSYNEQFF
15	.	TRBV11-2	.	TRBJ2-1	TGTGCCAGCAGCTCCCAGACAGGTTACTACAATGAGCAGTTCTTC	CASSSQTGYYNEQFF
16	.	TRBV4-2	.	TRBJ1-4	TGTGCCAGCAGCCAAGGGCACGGGGCAGGGTACGAAAAACTGTTTTTT	CASSQGHGAGYEKLFF
16	.	TRBV9	.	TRBJ1-1	TGTGCCAGCAGCCCGAGAGGGGACGGGTTGAACACTGAAGCTTTCTTT	CASSPRGDGLNTEAFF
15	.	TRBV5-4	.	TRBJ1-5	TGTGCCAGCAGCTTGAGGGGCCGTAGCAATCAGCCCCAGCATTTT	CASSLRGRSNQPQHF
15	TRBD1	TRBV30	few	TRBJ1-1	TGTGCCTGGGAAACAGGGGATGCCATGAACACTGAAGCTTTCTTT	CAWETGDAMNTEAFF
13	.	TRBV6-1	few	TRBJ2-3	TGTGCCAGCAGCCCCGGGACGGAGAATACGCAGTATTTT	CASSPGTENTQYF
18	TRBD1	TRBV5-1	.	TRBJ2-3	TGCGCCAGCAGCTTGGGATCGATCCGACAGGGGGCTGCAGATACGCAGTATTTT	CASSLGSIRQGAADTQYF
14	.	TRBV5-1	.	TRBJ1-1	TGCGCCAGCAGCCGAAATACTATCAGGGCTGAAGCTTTCTTT	CASSRNTIRAEAFF
15	.	TRBV11-3	.	TRBJ2-2	TGTGCCAGCAGCTTAGACGCTGGAAACACCGGGGAGCTGTTTTTT	CASSLDAGNTGELFF
15	TRBD1	TRBV25-1	.	TRBJ1-5	TGTGCCAGCAGTGACCCCACTACAGGGGACCAGCCCCAGCATTTT	CASSDPTTGDQPQHF
14	TRBD1	TRBV27	few	TRBJ2-3	TGTGCCAGCACCTTAGGGGGCGGCACAGATACGCAGTATTTT	CASTLGGGTDTQYF
14	TRBD1	TRBV5-4	.	TRBJ1-2	TGTGCCAGCAGCAGCGACAGGGGGCTGCGTGGCTACACCTTC	CASSSDRGLRGYTF
15	.	TRBV6-1	.	TRBJ2-5	TGTGCCAGCAGCCGTCCCGAGGGGCTCCAAGAGACCCAGTACTTC	CASSRPEGLQETQYF
13	.	TRBV7-2	.	TRBJ2-5	TGTGCCAGCAGCTCCGGTCAGAGTCAGACCCAGTACTTC	CASSSGQSQTQYF
15	TRBD2	TRBV27	.	TRBJ2-3	TGTGCCAGCAAGCTGGGGGGAGGGCTCACAGATACGCAGTATTTT	CASKLGGGLTDTQYF
14	.	TRBV10-3	.	TRBJ1-1	TGTGCCATCATGGGGGACCGATTGAACACTGAAGCTTTCTTT	CAIMGDRLNTEAFF
15	TRBD2	TRBV5-1	.	TRBJ2-1	TGCGCCAGCAGCCCCGGGGCGGGAGAAGGGAATGAGCAGTTCTTC	CASSPGAGEGNEQFF
12	.	TRBV27	.	TRBJ1-1	TGTGCCAGCAGCCATAGTCGCACTGAAGCTTTCTTT	CASSHSRTEAFF
18	TRBD2	TRBV5-1	.	TRBJ2-3	TGCGCCAGCAGCTTGGGATCCATGGCGGGAGGGGTGACAGATACGCAGTATTTT	CASSLGSMAGGVTDTQYF
16	.	TRBV28	.	TRBJ1-5	TGTGCCAGCAGTCCCGACTGGGGGGCGCGTAATCAGCCCCAGCATTTT	CASSPDWGARNQPQHF
15	.	TRBV27	.	TRBJ1-1	TGTGCCAGCAGTTTAATCCCGACTGTCGCCACTGAAGCTTTCTTT	CASSLIPTVATEAFF
16	TRBD2	TRBV11-3	.	TRBJ2-1	TGTGCCAGCAGCCCCCCGACTAGCGGCTCAGGGAATGAGCAGTTCTTC	CASSPPTSGSGNEQFF
15	.	TRBV28	.	TRBJ1-5	TGTGCCAGCAGCCCGGTCGGGCGGGTCAATCAGCCCCAGCATTTT	CASSPVGRVNQPQHF